Listed here is a single TCR beta chain. V lost 0 bases, J lost 4 bases, and 1 base stayed unmatched. CDR3 length: 14 amino acids. CDR1 and CDR2 (germline): MNHEY, SVGAGI. The data originate from a study of cytomegalovirus exposure and HLA in healthy donors. Researchers ran the PCR with 60 Vbeta and 13 Jbeta primers. TCRdb's table, derived via immunoSEQ multiplex PCR, lists solely in-frame clones and lacks some. The sample contains 150,000 or so clones, 70% to 90% of which appear only once. The receptor was derived from a woman aged 18-29 years in good health and CMV-seronegative. Sequencing was carried out using PBMCs. This chain joins TRBV6-5 and TRBJ2-7; 9 nucleotides line up with TRBD2. The CDR3 bases are TGTGCCAGCAGTTACTCCGCGGGAGGGTACGAGCAGTACTTC. It translates to CASSYSAGGYEQYF.